The rows below give T cell receptor beta chains drawn from one sample of a study of Ad26.COV2.S vaccination and SARS-CoV-2 variants. Generated by immunoSEQ multiplex PCR, the TCRdb table keeps only in-frame clones and is missing some. This repertoire shows hundreds of thousands of clones, 80% to 95% found once; its top ten account for 9% to 15%. The specimen was peripheral blood, collected in a trial of Ad26.COV2.S vaccine versus placebo. The receptor set was obtained from a person aged 18-65 years who received the Ad26.COV2.S COVID-19 vaccine or a placebo. Each CDR3 is given with its conserved first and last residue. The D gene is left open where the match is weak. Clone size, where shown, is once, few, many, or a class for clones that have expanded.

clone_size j_call d_call v_call cdr3_nt cdr3_aa
NA TRBJ2-5 NA TRBV3-1/TRBV3-2 TGTGCCAGCAGCCAAGGGGCAGGGAATAGGGAGACCCAGTACTTC CASSQGAGNRETQYF
NA TRBJ2-1 NA TRBV7-6 TGTGCCAGCACCGTCATCGCAGGGAGCTCCTACAATGAGCAGTTCTTC CASTVIAGSSYNEQFF
NA TRBJ1-3 NA TRBV9 TGTGCCAGCAGCGTAGGCCAGAGCTCTGGAAACACCATATATTTT CASSVGQSSGNTIYF
NA TRBJ2-5 NA TRBV29-1 TGCAGCGTTGAAGATCTTACCCGGGTGGGACGGACCCAGTACTTC CSVEDLTRVGRTQYF
NA TRBJ2-5 NA TRBV9 TGTGCCAGCAGCGTAGAGGGCAGGGGTTCGGAGACCCAGTACTTC CASSVEGRGSETQYF
NA TRBJ2-2 TRBD1 TRBV2 TGTGCCAGCAGTGGGGACAGGAACACCGGGGAGCTGTTTTTT CASSGDRNTGELFF
NA TRBJ1-6 NA TRBV5-1 TGCGCCAGCAGCTGGAGGGGGACCGACAATTCACCCCTCCACTTT CASSWRGTDNSPLHF
NA TRBJ2-1 TRBD1 TRBV29-1 TGCAGCGTTGAAGATTTCAGGACAGGGTTTAATGAGCAGTTCTTC CSVEDFRTGFNEQFF
NA TRBJ2-1 NA TRBV5-1 TGCGCCAGCAGCTTTGGGGGAAGCTCCTACAATGAGCAGTTCTTC CASSFGGSSYNEQFF
NA TRBJ2-5 TRBD2 TRBV4-2 TGTGCCAGCAGCCAAGGGGCAACTAGCGGGAGATCATGGGAGACCCAGTACTTC CASSQGATSGRSWETQYF
NA TRBJ1-1 TRBD1 TRBV4-3 TGCGCCAGCAGCCAGGCCCCAACAGGGGGAGCTGAAGCTTTCTTT CASSQAPTGGAEAFF
NA TRBJ2-1 TRBD2 TRBV4-3 TGCGCCAGCAGCCAGGGACTAGCGTTAGATGTTGAGCAGTTCTTC CASSQGLALDVEQFF
once TRBJ2-3 NA TRBV18 TGTGCCAGCTCACCACTTAACGTAGATACGCAGTATTTT CASSPLNVDTQYF
NA TRBJ2-5 NA TRBV5-4 TGTGCCAGCAGCCCTGCTTGGGGTTCCCAAGAGACCCAGTACTTC CASSPAWGSQETQYF
NA TRBJ1-2 TRBD1 TRBV9 TGTGCCAGCAGCCAAGGACAGGGGAACTATGGCTACACCTTC CASSQGQGNYGYTF
NA TRBJ2-7 NA TRBV7-9 TGTGCCAGCAGTGAGGACACCTCCTACGAGCAGTACTTC CASSEDTSYEQYF
NA TRBJ2-6 NA TRBV18 TGTGCCAGCTCACCCGAGGGAAGGGTCACCAACTCTGGGGCCAACGTCCTGACTTTC CASSPEGRVTNSGANVLTF
NA TRBJ1-2 TRBD1 TRBV18 TGTGCCAGCTCACCCGCGTCAGGGGGCGCAGAGGGCTACACCTTC CASSPASGGAEGYTF
NA TRBJ1-2 NA TRBV7-8 TGTGCCAGCAGCTTAGGACAGGTCCTAGCTAACTATGGCTACACCTTC CASSLGQVLANYGYTF
NA TRBJ2-6 NA TRBV11-3 TGTGCCAGCGGAACAGGACAGAGCTCTGGGGCCAACGTCCTGACTTTC CASGTGQSSGANVLTF
NA TRBJ2-5 NA TRBV19 TGTGCCAGTAGTATAGATACCCTCGGGGCCCAGTACTTC CASSIDTLGAQYF
NA TRBJ1-5 NA TRBV29-1 TGCAGCGTTGAAGATGGGGAAGGCAATCAGCCCCAGCATTTT CSVEDGEGNQPQHF
NA TRBJ2-7 NA TRBV30 TGTGCCTGGAGTGTAGGGCGTGGGAAGCAGTACTTC CAWSVGRGKQYF
few TRBJ1-2 TRBD1 TRBV5-1 TGCGCCAGCAGCGCCGCCGGGACAGGGGTTGGCTACACCTTC CASSAAGTGVGYTF
NA TRBJ2-1 NA TRBV5-4 TGTGCCAGCAGCCCAGAGCGTTTCCGTGAGCAGTTCTTC CASSPERFREQFF
NA TRBJ2-2 NA TRBV30 TGTGCCTGGAGTGTAAGGGGCACCGGGGAGCTGTTTTTT CAWSVRGTGELFF
NA TRBJ2-3 TRBD2 TRBV7-9 TGTGCCCTGGACTCAGCGGGAGGGGATACGCAGTATTTT CALDSAGGDTQYF
NA TRBJ2-3 TRBD2 TRBV3-1/TRBV3-2 TGTGCCAGCAGCCCACTAGCGGTAAGCACAGATACGCAGTATTTT CASSPLAVSTDTQYF